This T cell receptor beta chain was recorded in a study of blood T cell repertoires in COVID-19. Study overall: Sites across the United States, Italy and Spain contributed samples from acute and convalescent COVID-19. PBMCs, B-cell-depleted T cells, or T cells provided the cDNA or gDNA that made up the material.

Per germline, CDR1 SSHAT and CDR2 FNYEAQ (reference sequence). CDR3 length equals 16 residues. V dropped 3 bases and J dropped 5; count of bases not matched to a gene: 10. Authors' analysis steps: The authors estimated nucleated cell counts from reference gene primer amplification. Libraries were prepared by immunoSEQ multiplex PCR; TCRdb keeps only in-frame clonotypes and omits some of them. The V and J calls and clone size come from that table; D and trimming were worked out from the DNA. Of around 700,000 clones listed, 80% to 90% are singletons. The gene calls are TRBV7-7 and TRBJ2-5; 9 bases map to TRBD1. The sequenced sample consisted of peripheral blood. This sequence was found in a woman aged 18-30 years with acute or convalescent COVID-19. CDR3 loop: CASSFSGTGSGETQYF. DNA of the CDR3: TGTGCCAGCAGCTTTTCAGGGACAGGGTCGGGGGAGACCCAGTACTTC.